Following are 20 T cell receptor beta chains from one sample sequenced in a study of Graves' ophthalmopathy and Graves' hyperthyroidism. RNA transcripts yielded amplified TCR beta CDR3 regions. Amplification began with first-round RT-PCR using HTBI primers, then second-round multiplex PCR was performed. TCRdb ran MiXCR on the multiplex PCR reads and lists one entry per CDR3 protein. The sample carries 650,000 to 800,000 distinct CDR3 sequences, 35% to 50% recorded once. Material: peripheral blood. All receptors derive from an adult man with Graves' ophthalmopathy.

The genes are TRBV7-8 and TRBJ2-6, with 7 positions matching TRBD1. This CDR3 is 15 amino acids long. Per the germline V gene, CDR1 is SGHVS and CDR2 is FQNEAQ. Germline trimming cut 8 bases from V and 2 bases from J; bases unmatched to any gene: 6. The CDR3 loop is CASGRQGAGANVLTF. For the CDR3, the DNA is TGTGCCAGCGGTAGGCAGGGGGCTGGGGCCAACGTCCTGACTTTC. Based on the CDR3 plus reference TRBV7-8 and TRBJ2-6, the full variable domain is GAGVSQSPRYKVAKRGQDVALRCDPISGHVSLFWYQQALGQGPEFLTYFQNEAQLDKSGLPSDRFFAERPEGSVSTLKIQRTQQEDSAVYLCASGRQGAGANVLTFGAGSRLTVL.

V is TRBV20-1 and J is TRBJ1-4; 7 bases are a match to TRBD1. The CDR3 has 10 residues. Germline V gives CDR1 DFQATT, CDR2 SNEGSKA (reference sequence). J was trimmed by 8 bases and V by 6 bases; bases with no gene match: 0. The CDR3 here is CSATGEKLFF. DNA of the CDR3: TGCAGTGCGACAGGGGAAAAACTGTTTTTT.

As for this clonotype: This may be a read error: a much more frequent sequence differs by one nucleotide. The chain carries TRBV7-9 and TRBJ1-1; D unresolved. Germline V gene sequence: CDR1 SEHNR, CDR2 FQNEAQ (reference sequence). This CDR3 comprises 13 residues. The V end lost 5 bases, the J end lost 1 base, and 8 bases lay between the germline ends. CDR3 sequence (DNA): TGTGCCAGCAGCGTTTCATCGAACACTGAAGCTTTCTTT. Protein sequence: CASSVSSNTEAFF.

This CDR3 is CASRGSRGGDEKLFF. CDR3 sequence (DNA): TGTGCCAGCAGGGGCTCCAGGGGGGGTGATGAAAAACTGTTTTTT. The V call is TRBV19, the J call TRBJ1-4; 7 bases agree with TRBD1. The CDR3 is made up of 15 amino acids. Per the germline V gene, CDR1 is LNHDA and CDR2 is SQIVND (reference sequence). Trimming at V came to 9 bases and at J to 6 bases, leaving 13 bases not matched to a gene.

On this clonotype: A much larger clone sits a single nucleotide away, making a read error possible. The rearrangement joins TRBV13 to TRBJ2-7; a weak D match, TRBD2 (6 bases). The V gene's germline CDR1 is PRHDT and CDR2 FYEKMQ (reference sequence). The CDR3 length is 12 residues. CDR3 nucleotide sequence: TGTGTCAGCAGCCGACGACTAGACGAGCAGTACTTC. Translated, it gives CVSSRRLDEQYF.

As for this clonotype: A clone one base away is much larger, so this may be a read error. V usage is TRBV7-9 and J usage is TRBJ2-2, with 7 bases identical to TRBD1. Germline V gives CDR1 SEHNR, CDR2 FQNEAQ (reference sequence). This CDR3 contains 15 residues. The CDR3, as DNA: TGTGCCAACAGCTTGACAGGGTCGAACACCGGGGAGCTGTTTTTT. Translating gives CANSLTGSNTGELFF.

The chain combines TRBV24-1 with TRBJ1-2; D is unresolved. This CDR3 has 12 amino acids. Germline V gene lookup returns CDR1 KGHDR and CDR2 SFDVKD. The germline V and J ends were trimmed by 2 bases and 5 bases, with 5 bases remaining between them. CDR3 residues: CATSDWGYGYTF. Here the CDR3 DNA reads TGTGCCACCAGTGATTGGGGTTATGGCTACACCTTC.

This clonotype was recorded at least ten times. This rearrangement joins TRBV2 to TRBJ2-7; D is uncertain. The V and J ends lost 2 bases and 2 bases respectively, with 10 bases between them. Germline CDR1 reads SNHLY; CDR2 reads FYNNEI. This CDR3 is built from 14 residues. The CDR3 here is CASSEPRLPYEQYF. The CDR3 bases are TGTGCCAGCAGTGAACCCAGACTCCCCTACGAGCAGTACTTC.

The chain is built from TRBV25-1 and TRBJ1-1, with a tentative D call TRBD1 (6 bases). This CDR3 has 17 residues. Germline values: CDR1 MGHDK, CDR2 SYGVNS. V lost 8 bases, J lost 4 bases, and 26 bases lay in between. Here the CDR3 reads CASQTPRQVWLSTEAFF. As DNA, the CDR3 is TGTGCCAGCCAGACCCCAAGACAGGTCTGGTTGAGCACTGAAGCTTTCTTT.

This clonotype was recorded at least ten times. The J gene is TRBJ2-5, the V gene TRBV15; D might be TRBD1 (6 bases). The CDR3 sequence is 17 residues long. From germline, CDR1 is LNHNV and CDR2 YYDKDF (reference sequence). The ends were cut back, 1 base at V and 4 bases at J, with 19 bases in the middle. The CDR3 nucleotides read TGTGCCACCAGCAGAGGAGGAGGAGAGGGGGTTGCAGAGACCCAGTACTTC. This encodes CATSRGGGEGVAETQYF.

The chain recombines TRBV2 with TRBJ1-6; 7 positions match TRBD1. The length of the CDR3 is 14 residues. The V segment lost 6 bases and the J segment 9 bases; nucleotides outside the gene matches: 8. Germline CDR1 SNHLY, CDR2 FYNNEI. DNA for the CDR3: TGTGCCAGCAGGGCCCTGACAGGGCTTTCACCCCTCCACTTT. Translating it yields CASRALTGLSPLHF.

The table lists this clonotype with many counts. The chain couples TRBV6-5 to TRBJ1-6; D remains ambiguous. Trimming took off 2 bases at V and 5 bases at J, with 10 bases between the two ends. The germline gives CDR1 MNHEY, CDR2 SVGAGI. There are 15 residues in the CDR3. The CDR3: CASSYQLADNSPLHF. In DNA, the CDR3 is TGTGCCAGCAGTTACCAGTTAGCCGATAATTCACCCCTCCACTTT.

This clonotype was counted at least ten times. This sequence joins TRBV29-1 and TRBJ2-2, with TRBD2 matching over 8 bases. The trim removed 3 bases at V and 5 bases at J, leaving 5 bases unmatched. The germline V gene has CDR1 SQVTM and CDR2 ANQGSEA. This CDR3 is built from 14 residues. The CDR3 spells CSVERSGSTGELFF. DNA of the CDR3: TGCAGCGTTGAGCGGAGCGGGAGTACCGGGGAGCTGTTTTTT.

The sample holds many counts of this clonotype. This sequence joins TRBV7-2 and TRBJ2-7; D is uncertain. Trimming left V 1 base short and J 2 bases short, with 9 bases between. This CDR3 comprises 14 residues. Germline V lookup: CDR1 SGHTA, CDR2 FQGNSA. The CDR3 reads CASSLVGPPYEQYF. In DNA form, the CDR3 reads TGTGCCAGCAGCTTAGTGGGTCCTCCCTACGAGCAGTACTTC.

This clonotype was counted between two and nine times. This sequence joins TRBV10-3 and TRBJ1-4; D gene unclear. Germline-derived CDR1 and CDR2 are ENHRY and SYGVKD. V was pared by 0 bases and J by 5 bases, with 10 bases between. CDR3 size: 15 residues. DNA of the CDR3: TGTGCCATCAGTGAGTCGACGGAATACAATGAAAAACTGTTTTTT. Amino acid sequence: CAISESTEYNEKLFF.

As to this clonotype: With a much larger clone just one base away, this may be a read error. The rearrangement uses TRBV5-1 and TRBJ1-3, with no clear D. The CDR3 contains 13 residues. Germline V lookup: CDR1 SGHRS, CDR2 YFSETQ. The DNA of the CDR3 is TGCGCCAGCAGCTTGCCGGATGGAAGCACCATATATTTT. This encodes CASSLPDGSTIYF. The full variable domain, rest sourced from reference TRBV5-1 and TRBJ1-3, is KAGVTQTPRYLIKTRGQQVTLSCSPISGHRSVSWYQQTPGQGLQFLFEYFSETQRNKGNFPGRFSGRQFSNSRSEMNVSTLELGDSALYLCASSLPDGSTIYFGEGSWLTVV.

The chain is built from TRBV10-3 and TRBJ1-1; D call uncertain. The CDR3 is 15 residues long. Trimming stripped 3 bases from V and 4 bases from J, with 15 bases between. Germline assignment: CDR1 ENHRY and CDR2 SYGVKD. The CDR3 reads CAISEGEEGSTEAFF. In DNA, the CDR3 is TGTGCCATCAGTGAAGGAGAGGAAGGGTCCACTGAAGCTTTCTTT.

The sample holds many counts of this clonotype. The chain uses TRBV25-1 and TRBJ1-6; 8 bases map to TRBD1. CDR3 length: 15 residues. Trimming at V came to 3 bases and at J to 6 bases, leaving 4 bases not matched to a gene. Germline V CDR1 and CDR2: MGHDK, SYGVNS. CDR3 sequence: CASSDGTGLNSPLHF. CDR3 sequence (DNA): TGTGCCAGCAGTGACGGGACAGGTCTTAATTCACCCCTCCACTTT. The full variable domain, with the rest looked up from reference TRBV25-1 and TRBJ1-6, is EADIYQTPRYLVIGTGKKITLECSQTMGHDKMYWYQQDPGMELHLIHYSYGVNSTEKGDLSSESTVSRIRTEHFPLTLESARPSHTSQYLCASSDGTGLNSPLHFGNGTRLTVT.

V gene TRBV19 combines with J gene TRBJ1-1; a possible D gene is TRBD1 (6 bases). Trimming left V 6 bases short and J 1 base short, with 15 bases between. CDR3 length: 15 amino acids. The germline V gene has CDR1 LNHDA and CDR2 SQIVND (reference sequence). Here the CDR3 reads CASSPDRLKNTEAFF. As DNA, the CDR3 is TGTGCCAGTAGCCCGGACAGACTGAAGAACACTGAAGCTTTCTTT.

The chain couples TRBV11-2 to TRBJ1-1, with D maybe TRBD1 (5 bases). CDR3 length: 14 amino acids. Trimming took 5 bases from V and 4 from J, leaving 14 bases between them. CDR1 and CDR2 (germline): SGHAT, FQNNGV. DNA of the CDR3: TGTGCCAGCAGCCCAGCGGGGGGTGGCACTGAAGCTTTCTTT. Translation gives CASSPAGGGTEAFF.